This paragraph covers one T cell receptor (beta chain) sequence. Within the sample, other DNA sequences also encode this same CDR3. Primers included in the PCR were 60 Vbeta and 13 Jbeta primers. Libraries were prepared by immunoSEQ multiplex PCR; TCRdb keeps only in-frame clonotypes and omits some of them. The sample has roughly 190,000 clones; approximately 86% are singletons. The data belong to a study of cytomegalovirus exposure and HLA in healthy donors. Germline assignment: CDR1 MNHNS and CDR2 SASEGT. There are 13 residues in the CDR3. V was trimmed by 6 bases and J by 0 bases, leaving 8 bases between them.

The chain is built from TRBV6-1 and TRBJ1-1, with a weak D call TRBD1 (6 bases). The receptor comes from a woman between 18 and 29 years old in good health and CMV-seronegative. Material for sequencing was PBMCs. This CDR3 reads CASSRTVNTEAFF. The CDR3 DNA reads as TGTGCCAGCAGCAGGACAGTGAACACTGAAGCTTTCTTT.